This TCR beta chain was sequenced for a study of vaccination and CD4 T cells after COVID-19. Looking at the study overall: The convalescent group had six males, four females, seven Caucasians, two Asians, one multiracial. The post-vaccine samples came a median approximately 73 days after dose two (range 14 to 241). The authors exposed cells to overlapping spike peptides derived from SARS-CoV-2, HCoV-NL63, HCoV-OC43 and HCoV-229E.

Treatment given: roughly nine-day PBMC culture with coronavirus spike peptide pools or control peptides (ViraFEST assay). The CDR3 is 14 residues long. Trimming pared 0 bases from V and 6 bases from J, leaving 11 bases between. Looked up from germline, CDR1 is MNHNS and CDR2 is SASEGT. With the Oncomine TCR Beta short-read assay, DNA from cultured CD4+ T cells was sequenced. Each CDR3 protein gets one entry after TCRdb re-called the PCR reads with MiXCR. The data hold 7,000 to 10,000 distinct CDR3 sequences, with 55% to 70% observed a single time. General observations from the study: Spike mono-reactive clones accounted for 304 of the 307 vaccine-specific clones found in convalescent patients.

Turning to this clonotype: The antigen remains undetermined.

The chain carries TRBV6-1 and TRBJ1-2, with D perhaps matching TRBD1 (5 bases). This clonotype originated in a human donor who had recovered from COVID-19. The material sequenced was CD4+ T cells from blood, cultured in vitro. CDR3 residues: CASSEAGRENGYTF. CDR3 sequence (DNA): TGTGCCAGCAGTGAAGCGGGGCGCGAGAATGGCTACACCTTC.